The rows below give T cell receptor beta chains drawn from one sample of a study of cytomegalovirus exposure and HLA in healthy donors. Assay used: immunoSEQ multiplex PCR; TCRdb lists only in-frame clones, some missing. The sample lists around 200,000 clones, more than 60% occurring once. The sample taken for sequencing was PBMCs. These receptors all stem from a man aged 35-49 years in good health and CMV-seronegative. CDR3s include the opening cysteine and the closing phenylalanine or tryptophan. The D gene is left open where the match is weak. Rows may omit the clone size; those that give it use once, few, many or a size class.

D	size	J	V	CDR3	DNA
TRBD1	.	TRBJ2-7	TRBV7-2	CASSLAQGAIYEQYF	TGTGCCAGCAGCTTAGCACAGGGGGCCATCTACGAGCAGTACTTC
TRBD2	.	TRBJ2-7	TRBV5-1	CASSLVGGSGYEQYF	TGCGCCAGCAGCTTGGTCGGCGGGAGTGGGTACGAGCAGTACTTC
TRBD1	once	TRBJ2-2	TRBV5-4	CASSGQGAPPNTGELFF	TGTGCCAGCAGCGGACAGGGTGCCCCCCCCAACACCGGGGAGCTGTTTTTT
.	.	TRBJ1-6	TRBV19	CASSDRSSYNSPLHF	TGTGCCAGTAGTGACAGGAGCTCCTATAATTCACCCCTCCACTTT
.	.	TRBJ1-2	TRBV7-2	CASSFAALNYGYTF	TGTGCCAGCAGCTTCGCGGCCCTTAACTATGGCTACACCTTC
TRBD1	.	TRBJ1-2	TRBV6-6	CASRRTGQANYGYTF	TGTGCCAGCAGGAGAACGGGACAGGCAAACTATGGCTACACCTTC
.	.	TRBJ2-1	TRBV13	CASSFRGGQGEQFF	TGTGCCAGCAGCTTTAGGGGGGGCCAGGGTGAGCAGTTCTTC
.	.	TRBJ2-6	TRBV7-9	CASSLGATGANVLTF	TGTGCCAGCAGCTTAGGGGCAACCGGGGCCAACGTCCTGACTTTC
TRBD2	.	TRBJ2-5	TRBV6-1	CASSESQPSGETQYF	TGTGCCAGCAGTGAGTCCCAACCTAGCGGAGAGACCCAGTACTTC
.	few	TRBJ2-3	TRBV29-1	CSVDAISGRTDTQYF	TGCAGCGTTGACGCCATCTCCGGCAGGACAGATACGCAGTATTTT
TRBD1	.	TRBJ1-2	TRBV7-2	CASSLQGVIGYTF	TGTGCCAGCAGCTTACAGGGGGTTATCGGCTACACCTTC
TRBD1	.	TRBJ2-7	TRBV5-6	CASSSRDRGSEQYF	TGTGCCAGCAGCTCCCGGGACAGGGGTAGCGAGCAGTACTTC
.	once	TRBJ1-5	TRBV27	CASSISNSNQPQHF	TGTGCCAGCAGTATTTCCAATAGCAATCAGCCCCAGCATTTT
TRBD1	.	TRBJ1-5	TRBV5-5	CASSLAGQAQPQHF	TGTGCCAGCAGCTTGGCTGGACAGGCTCAGCCCCAGCATTTT
.	once	TRBJ2-6	TRBV28	CASRRSGGANVLTF	TGTGCCAGCAGGAGATCGGGAGGGGCCAACGTCCTGACTTTC
.	.	TRBJ2-2	TRBV28	CASSGQPNTGELFF	TGTGCCAGCAGTGGACAGCCCAACACCGGGGAGCTGTTTTTT
.	.	TRBJ1-5	TRBV28	CASSSGQPQHF	TGTGCCAGCAGTTCAGGACAGCCCCAGCATTTT
TRBD1	.	TRBJ1-1	TRBV25-1	CASIKPGQGGTEAFF	TGTGCCAGCATCAAGCCGGGACAGGGAGGCACTGAAGCTTTCTTT
.	few	TRBJ1-1	TRBV6-1	CASSQLGGVTEAFF	TGTGCCAGCAGCCAACTAGGAGGTGTCACTGAAGCTTTCTTT
.	few	TRBJ1-1	TRBV11-1	CASSSLLMNTEAFF	TGTGCCAGCAGCTCCTTACTAATGAACACTGAAGCTTTCTTT
TRBD1	.	TRBJ1-3	TRBV19	CASKNRGAGGTGTGNTIYF	TGTGCCAGTAAGAACCGCGGGGCAGGGGGCACCGGTACTGGAAACACCATATATTTT
TRBD1	once	TRBJ2-1	TRBV20-1	CSAYTGVEQFF	TGCAGTGCTTATACAGGGGTTGAGCAGTTCTTC
.	.	TRBJ1-2	TRBV19	CASGLEGSYGYTF	TGTGCCAGCGGACTCGAGGGTTCCTATGGCTACACCTTC
.	few	TRBJ1-4	TRBV19	CASGMLGLLFF	TGTGCCAGTGGTATGCTAGGTCTACTGTTTTTT
.	.	TRBJ2-2	TRBV6-1	CASSALSAGEELFF	TGTGCCAGCAGTGCACTTAGCGCAGGGGAGGAGCTGTTTTTT
TRBD1	.	TRBJ1-6	TRBV5-4	CASSQGQGSYNSPLHF	TGTGCCAGCAGCCAAGGACAGGGTTCCTATAATTCACCCCTCCACTTT
TRBD1	.	TRBJ1-1	TRBV29-1	CSVDGTGGRMNTEAFF	TGCAGCGTTGACGGGACAGGGGGTCGAATGAACACTGAAGCTTTCTTT
.	.	TRBJ1-6	TRBV19	CASSAGLGNSPLHF	TGTGCCAGTAGTGCAGGGCTCGGGAATTCACCCCTCCACTTT
TRBD1	.	TRBJ2-7	TRBV15	CATSVEIGQDYSYEQYF	TGTGCCACCAGCGTTGAAATTGGACAGGATTATTCCTACGAGCAGTACTTC
TRBD2	.	TRBJ2-5	TRBV19	CASRDTGQGGETQYF	TGTGCCAGTAGGGACACTGGGCAGGGAGGGGAGACCCAGTACTTC
TRBD1	.	TRBJ1-2	TRBV2	CASSEAHGDRVKGCTF	TGTGCCAGCAGTGAAGCGCACGGGGACAGGGTAAAGGGATGCACCTTC
TRBD2	few	TRBJ2-7	TRBV5-1	CASSKGRGWIEQYF	TGCGCCAGCAGCAAAGGGAGGGGTTGGATCGAGCAGTACTTC
TRBD1	once	TRBJ1-2	TRBV7-9	CASSWDRDRYGYTF	TGTGCCAGCAGCTGGGACCGGGACAGGTATGGCTACACCTTC
.	few	TRBJ1-1	TRBV4-2	CASSQDRQGPDTEAFF	TGTGCCAGCAGCCAAGATCGGCAGGGGCCAGACACTGAAGCTTTCTTT
.	few	TRBJ2-2	TRBV5-4	CASSYGQGNTGELFF	TGTGCCAGCAGCTATGGGCAGGGGAACACCGGGGAGCTGTTTTTT